This T cell receptor beta chain was recorded in a study of cytomegalovirus exposure and HLA in healthy donors. The V gene's germline CDR1 is SGHDT and CDR2 YYEEEE. After removal of 6 bases from V and 4 bases from J, the junction contained 9 bases not matched to a gene. The CDR3 totals 15 residues. PCR was performed using 60 Vbeta and 13 Jbeta primers. Method: immunoSEQ multiplex PCR; TCRdb's copy keeps in-frame clones and lacks some. The data contain some 150,000 clones, around 81% of them seen just once; the ten biggest clones take up around 2%. The clonotype originates from a woman aged 25 to 45 in good health and CMV-seropositive. The chain employs TRBV5-6 and TRBJ1-1, with 10 bases matching TRBD1. Input material: PBMCs. The CDR3 loop reads CASTVWGTGVTEAFF. For the CDR3, the DNA is TGTGCCAGCACAGTGTGGGGGACAGGGGTCACTGAAGCTTTCTTT.